The clone carrying this TCR beta chain has a count of ten or more. The data were taken from a study of neurological immune-mediated disorders. One entry per CDR3 protein, called by TCRdb with MiXCR from the 5' RACE reads. The data contain some 10,000 distinct CDR3 sequences, approximately 21% of them singletons. Germline V CDR1 and CDR2: SGDLS, YYNGEE. The CDR3 has 15 residues. With 2 bases clipped from V and 1 base from J, the junction kept 6 bases outside the gene matches. The source is a woman aged 60 to 75 with HTLV-1-associated myelopathy (HAM/TSP). The specimen sequenced was CD8+ T cells from blood. V gene TRBV9 combines with J gene TRBJ2-7; 7 nucleotides line up with TRBD2. The CDR3 DNA reads as TGTGCCAGCAGCGTTTCTGGCGGGGGATCCTACGAGCAGTACTTC. It codes for CASSVSGGGSYEQYF.